Following are 23 T cell receptor beta chains from one sample sequenced in a study of T cells in Graves' hyperthyroidism and ophthalmopathy (dated by TCRdb to 2018 to 2020). The library relied on multiplex PCR. Sequencing took place on an Illumina HiSeq 2000. TCR beta CDR3 regions were amplified from RNA transcripts. The TCR CDR3 was subjected to a first round of RT-PCR using the HTBI primer set and the Qiagen OneStep RT-PCR kit. TCRdb ran its own pipeline on the public reads, namely fastp trimming at Q25 and MiXCR clone calling, and kept in-frame beta chains. Rows with a matching CDR3 protein are joined into one entry that keeps the most common DNA and genes. The sample yields 500,000 to 750,000 distinct CDR3 sequences; more than 15% were counted once. Jointly, the top ten make up around 7.5% of the sample. The sequenced material came from blood. These receptors came from a young woman with Graves' hyperthyroidism.

In its sample, this clonotype was seen a few times. The genes are TRBV25-1 and TRBJ1-1, with D perhaps TRBD1 (6 bases). Germline CDR1 MGHDK, CDR2 SYGVNS. With 4 bases removed from V and 1 base from J, the gap between germline ends came to 16 bases. The CDR3 spans 16 residues. In DNA form, the CDR3 reads TGTGCCAGCAGTGTCAAAACCGGGACAACGAACACTGAAGCTTTCTTT. Protein: CASSVKTGTTNTEAFF.

This clonotype was picked up many times. The CDR3 DNA reads TGTGCCAGCAGTTACGATCAGGGAACCTATGGAAACACCATATATTTT. Its protein product is CASSYDQGTYGNTIYF. This chain uses TRBV6-6 with TRBJ1-3; perhaps TRBD1 as D (5 bases). V was shortened by 2 bases and J by 3 bases, with 14 bases between the two germline ends. The germline V gene has CDR1 MNHNY and CDR2 SVGAGI (reference sequence). The CDR3 contains 16 residues.

This clonotype was counted only a few times. The V gene is TRBV15, the J gene TRBJ2-2, with 9 nucleotides matching TRBD2. Germline CDR1 LNHNV, CDR2 YYDKDF (reference sequence). V shed 1 base, J shed 5 bases, and the junction held 8 bases outside the gene matches. This CDR3 has 17 amino acids. CDR3 nucleotide sequence: TGTGCCACCAGCAGAGGAGTAGCGGGAGTGGAGACCGGGGAGCTGTTTTTT. This codes for CATSRGVAGVETGELFF.

The sample holds many counts of this clonotype. V gene TRBV27 combines with J gene TRBJ1-1; 7 nucleotides match TRBD1. V shed 4 bases, J shed 4 bases, and the junction held 6 bases outside the gene matches. The germline gives CDR1 MNHEY, CDR2 SMNVEV (reference sequence). This CDR3 is built from 14 residues. The CDR3 coding sequence is TGTGCCAGCAGTTCTCCAGGGGGAGGCACTGAAGCTTTCTTT. It codes for CASSSPGGGTEAFF.

A remark on this clonotype: This may stem from a read error, because a much larger clone lies one nucleotide away. This chain connects TRBV15 to TRBJ2-4, with 9 bases identical to TRBD1. Near its end, the DNA agrees better with TRBJ2-1, so the J call may be wrong. The germline V gene has CDR1 LNHNV and CDR2 YYDKDF (reference sequence). The CDR3 contains 17 residues. The CDR3 protein is CATSSSPGDRDGGIQFF. As DNA, the CDR3 is TGTGCCACCAGCAGCTCCCCTGGGGACAGGGACGGAGGCATTCAGTTCTTC.

There are many counts of this clonotype. This chain uses TRBV5-1 with TRBJ1-4; D gene uncertain. Germline lookup yields CDR1 SGHRS and CDR2 YFSETQ. This CDR3 is 15 amino acids long. V shed 0 bases and J shed 0 bases, with 6 bases lying between them. CDR3 DNA: TGCGCCAGCAGCTTGGGGACGTCAACTAATGAAAAACTGTTTTTT. Protein: CASSLGTSTNEKLFF.

Of note for this clonotype: Given a much more abundant clone one base away, this may be a read error. J is TRBJ1-5 and V is TRBV3-1; 10 bases are a match to TRBD1. After removal of 1 base from V and 5 bases from J, the junction contained 2 bases not matched to a gene. This CDR3 is built from 15 residues. Germline values: CDR1 LGHDT, CDR2 YNNKEL (reference sequence). The CDR3 DNA is TGTGCCAGCAGCCAAGGGACAGGGGGGGATCAGCCCCAGCATTTT. Translating it yields CASSQGTGGDQPQHF.

The V and J genes are TRBV5-5 and TRBJ1-1; 11 nucleotides line up with TRBD1. This CDR3 is 15 amino acids long. In germline, CDR1 is SGHKS, CDR2 YYEKEE (reference sequence). V lost 4 bases and J lost 4; bases outside the gene matches: 6. CDR3 sequence reads: CASSLRTGGFTEAFF. The DNA of the CDR3 is TGTGCCAGCAGCCTTCGGACAGGGGGCTTCACTGAAGCTTTCTTT.

Many counts were recorded for this clonotype. This chain links TRBV3-1 with TRBJ2-1, with 9 bases lining up with TRBD1. Per germline, CDR1 LGHDT and CDR2 YNNKEL (reference sequence). V lost 3 bases, J lost 7 bases, and 16 bases stayed unmatched. This CDR3 comprises 18 residues. CDR3 sequence reads: CASSQLPSGTGLWNEQFF. CDR3 DNA: TGTGCCAGCAGCCAGTTACCGTCCGGGACAGGGCTGTGGAATGAGCAGTTCTTC.

The CDR3 nucleotides read TGTGCCAGCAGTTACATGGGGGCTGACTATGGCTACACCTTC. Translation: CASSYMGADYGYTF. The chain has TRBV6-5 and TRBJ1-2, with a weak D call TRBD1 (6 bases). This CDR3 region has 14 residues. V lost 2 bases to trimming and J lost 3 bases, with 10 bases between them. Germline V gene lookup returns CDR1 MNHEY and CDR2 SVGAGI.

This clonotype was recorded many times. V and J are TRBV27 and TRBJ1-2, with D maybe TRBD1 (6 bases). Germline values: CDR1 MNHEY, CDR2 SMNVEV (reference sequence). V shed 2 bases and J shed 4 bases, with 23 bases lying between them. This CDR3 is 18 amino acids long. In DNA, the CDR3 is TGTGCCAGCAGTTTAGGCCCTCCCGGGACAACAAGGCCCTATGGCTACACCTTC. Protein product: CASSLGPPGTTRPYGYTF.

CDR3 bases: TGCAGCGCATACCCAATTAGCGGGCTAACAGATACGCAGTATTTT. Protein product: CSAYPISGLTDTQYF. The rearrangement joins TRBV20-1 to TRBJ2-3; 7 nucleotides align to TRBD2. CDR3 length: 15 residues. Germline V gene data show CDR1 as DFQATT and CDR2 as SNEGSKA (reference sequence).

This clonotype was counted a few times. The CDR3 DNA is TGTGCCAGCAGCCGAACCCCAAACTATGGCTACACCTTC. Translating it yields CASSRTPNYGYTF. The J gene is TRBJ1-2, the V gene TRBV6-1; no firm D call. The CDR3 is 13 amino acids. V lost 6 bases and J lost 2, with 10 bases in between. Germline CDR1 reads MNHNS; CDR2 reads SASEGT.

Ten or more counts support this clonotype. V gene TRBV24-1 combines with J gene TRBJ2-1; D is unclear. CDR3 length: 12 residues. Trimming took 5 bases from V and 3 from J, leaving 4 bases between them. CDR1 and CDR2 from the germline V gene are KGHDR and SFDVKD. The CDR3 DNA is TGTGCCACCAGTGCCCGCTACAATGAGCAGTTCTTC. Protein product: CATSARYNEQFF.

At least ten counts were recorded for this clonotype. The chain uses TRBV20-1 and TRBJ2-3; D possibly corresponds to TRBD2 (6 bases). Looked up from germline, CDR1 is DFQATT and CDR2 is SNEGSKA (reference sequence). The CDR3 contains 16 residues. Trimming cost V 0 bases and J 1 base, with 14 bases left between them. The CDR3 DNA follows: TGCAGTGCTAGAGATGAATCGGGAGTTCGCACAGATACGCAGTATTTT. Translation gives CSARDESGVRTDTQYF.

For this clonotype: Compared with germline, one end of the junction differs, possibly owing to a read error. The chain recombines TRBV6-5 with TRBJ1-1; D uncertain. Germline V CDR1 and CDR2: MNHEY, SVGAGI. This CDR3 has 15 residues. Written as DNA, the CDR3 is TGTGCCAGCAGTTTCTCGGGGTCGGGGAACGCTGAAGCTTTCTTT. Encoded protein: CASSFSGSGNAEAFF.

With regard to this clonotype: This may stem from a read error, because a much larger clone lies one nucleotide away. The CDR3 does not end in the conserved phenylalanine or tryptophan, so this is likely a read error. J is TRBJ2-7 and V is TRBV20-1; D is unresolved. Trimming shortened V by 0 bases and J by 0 bases, and 12 bases separated the two germline ends. CDR1 DFQATT and CDR2 SNEGSKA come from the germline V gene (reference sequence). This CDR3 contains 15 residues. The DNA for the CDR3 is TGCAGTGCTAGAGAATACACCTCGAGCTCCTACGAGCAGTACTCC. Protein sequence: CSAREYTSSSYEQYS.

This clonotype was counted at least ten times. The rearrangement joins TRBV27 to TRBJ2-1, with 7 bases that match TRBD2. Germline CDR1 MNHEY, CDR2 SMNVEV (reference sequence). The trim removed 6 bases at V and 7 bases at J, leaving 6 bases unmatched. This CDR3 region has 13 residues. The CDR3 DNA reads TGTGCCAGCAGGCCGACTAGCCGTAATGAGCAGTTCTTC. Protein product: CASRPTSRNEQFF.

This clonotype was found many times. This chain links TRBV18 with TRBJ2-1; tentative D call: TRBD1 (5 bases). There are 14 residues in the CDR3. Germline assignment: CDR1 KGHSH and CDR2 LQKENI. V dropped 8 bases and J dropped 0 bases, with 11 bases sitting between them. As DNA, the CDR3 is TGTGCCAGCAGCCCCCAGGGCTCCTACAATGAGCAGTTCTTC. This codes for CASSPQGSYNEQFF.

This clonotype was seen at least ten times. The chain uses TRBV3-1 and TRBJ1-1, with D possibly being TRBD1 (6 bases). Trimming shortened V by 4 bases and J by 0 bases, and 15 bases separated the two germline ends. Germline V gene data show CDR1 as LGHDT and CDR2 as YNNKEL (reference sequence). CDR3 size: 16 residues. CDR3 in DNA: TGTGCCAGCAGCCTAAGATCGGGGGCCTTGAACACTGAAGCTTTCTTT. It specifies CASSLRSGALNTEAFF.

In the case of this clonotype: A much larger clone lies one base from this, so it may be a read error. The chain combines TRBV7-6 with TRBJ2-1; D is undetermined. V lost 5 bases and J lost 8, with 31 bases in between. CDR1 and CDR2 from the germline V gene are SGHVS and FNYEAQ. The CDR3 length is 19 residues. Written as DNA, the CDR3 is TGTGCCAGCAGCGCCCCCTCGGTGATGGGAAATGGTCGATACGATGAGCAGTTCTTC. It specifies CASSAPSVMGNGRYDEQFF.

This clonotype was found many times. The chain recombines TRBV18 with TRBJ1-2; D possibly corresponds to TRBD1 (5 bases). Trimming stripped 1 base from V and 5 bases from J, with 11 bases between. The CDR3 extends over 14 amino acids. CDR1 is KGHSH and CDR2 is LQKENI in the germline V gene. The CDR3 loop is CASSPRFEGYGYTF. The CDR3 DNA is TGTGCCAGCTCACCACGATTTGAGGGGTATGGCTACACCTTC.

This clonotype was counted many times. The J gene is TRBJ2-1, the V gene TRBV5-1; possibly TRBD1 for D (6 bases). Germline values: CDR1 SGHRS, CDR2 YFSETQ. V lost 3 bases and J lost 3, with 10 bases in between. The CDR3 has 14 amino acids. The CDR3: CASSSGQVYNEQFF. In DNA, the CDR3 is TGCGCCAGCAGCTCGGGACAAGTCTACAATGAGCAGTTCTTC. The full variable domain, with the rest looked up from reference TRBV5-1 and TRBJ2-1, is KAGVTQTPRYLIKTRGQQVTLSCSPISGHRSVSWYQQTPGQGLQFLFEYFSETQRNKGNFPGRFSGRQFSNSRSEMNVSTLELGDSALYLCASSSGQVYNEQFFGPGTRLTVL.